The 25 T cell receptor beta chains presented below share a single source sample, sequenced in a study of early T cells in non-severe SARS-CoV-2 infection (dated by TCRdb to about 2021). The library came from 5' RACE. Sequencing took place on a NextSeq 500. TCRdb handled the public reads itself, with Q25 trimming in fastp and clone calling in MiXCR, and kept productive beta chains. One record per CDR3 amino acid sequence lists the most common genes and DNA. For this sample there are approximately 110,000 distinct CDR3 sequences; around 14% appear just once. The ten largest clones represent 21% of the sample. Sequenced material: whole blood. Receptor source: an adult who was a healthcare worker with PCR-confirmed SARS-CoV-2 infection or an uninfected control (not recorded which).

This chain connects TRBV12-3 or TRBV12-4 to TRBJ2-7, with 8 bases fitting TRBD1. The CDR3 consists of 15 residues. Losses at the gene ends were 1 base for V and 5 bases for J; bases not matched to a gene: 7. The CDR3 coding sequence is TGTGCCAGCAGTTTAGGGACAGGGTCCACCGACGAGCAGTACTTC. It specifies CASSLGTGSTDEQYF.

The chain links TRBV20-1 to TRBJ1-1, with D possibly matching TRBD1 (6 bases). The CDR3 covers 11 residues. The V gene's germline CDR1 is DFQATT and CDR2 SNEGSKA (reference sequence). The V gene lost 5 bases and the J gene lost 5 bases, with 9 bases spanning the gap. This chain's CDR3 is CSAGRGTEAFF. In DNA form, the CDR3 reads TGCAGTGCTGGCAGGGGTACTGAAGCTTTCTTT.

This clonotype was observed at least ten times. The chain employs TRBV5-1 and TRBJ2-1; 7 bases map to TRBD1. V lost 0 bases and J lost 9; bases outside the gene matches: 6. CDR1 and CDR2 from the germline V gene are SGHRS and YFSETQ. The CDR3 consists of 14 residues. The CDR3 is CASSLGQGRVEQFF. CDR3 sequence (DNA): TGCGCCAGCAGCTTGGGACAGGGCAGGGTTGAGCAGTTCTTC. Supplemented by reference TRBV5-1 and TRBJ2-1, the full variable domain reads KAGVTQTPRYLIKTRGQQVTLSCSPISGHRSVSWYQQTPGQGLQFLFEYFSETQRNKGNFPGRFSGRQFSNSRSEMNVSTLELGDSALYLCASSLGQGRVEQFFGPGTRLTVL.

This clonotype showed up just a few times. The rearrangement uses TRBV7-7 and TRBJ2-2; no firm D call. Germline assignment: CDR1 SSHAT and CDR2 FNYEAQ (reference sequence). The CDR3 sequence is 14 residues long. The V and J ends lost 3 bases and 2 bases respectively, with 7 bases between them. The CDR3 sequence: CASSFTENTGELFF. CDR3 DNA sequence: TGTGCCAGCAGCTTTACCGAAAACACCGGGGAGCTGTTTTTT.

This clonotype has more than one count but fewer than ten. The chain combines TRBV4-1 with TRBJ1-4; 7 bases match TRBD1. Germline CDR1 is MGHRA and CDR2 is YSYEKL. CDR3 length equals 15 residues. Trimming at V came to 4 bases and at J to 7 bases, leaving 9 bases not matched to a gene. The CDR3 region is CASSPIRTGLEKLFF. In DNA form, the CDR3 reads TGCGCCAGCAGCCCGATCCGGACAGGCCTTGAAAAACTGTTTTTT.

This chain uses TRBV12-5 with TRBJ2-2; 8 bases fit TRBD2. V was clipped by 4 bases and J by 3 bases; unmatched bases: 4. CDR1 is LGHNT and CDR2 is FRNRAP in the germline V gene. The CDR3 covers 15 residues. CDR3 residues: CASGSGGVDTGELFF. The CDR3 DNA sequence: TGTGCTAGTGGTTCCGGGGGGGTCGACACCGGGGAGCTGTTTTTT.

Only a few counts were recorded for this clonotype. The chain joins TRBV5-1 to TRBJ2-1, with D hard to call. There are 11 residues in the CDR3. Trimming removed 6 bases from V and 8 bases from J, with 9 bases in between. Germline CDR1 SGHRS, CDR2 YFSETQ. The CDR3: CASNSHDEQFF. As DNA, the CDR3 is TGCGCCAGCAACTCGCACGATGAGCAGTTCTTC.

The gene calls are TRBV12-3 or TRBV12-4 and TRBJ2-5; the D is unclear. V dropped 9 bases and J dropped 5 bases, with 10 bases sitting between them. CDR3 length equals 11 residues. CDR3 sequence: CASSRVETQYF. The DNA for the CDR3 is TGTGCCAGTTCTAGGGTTGAGACCCAGTACTTC.

The sample holds many counts of this clonotype. The gene calls are TRBV20-1 and TRBJ1-6; D is unclear. The CDR3 length is 13 residues. Germline loops: CDR1 DFQATT, CDR2 SNEGSKA (reference sequence). V was pared by 4 bases and J by 7 bases, with 11 bases between. The CDR3 region has the DNA TGCAGTGCTAATTCGGCCAGAAATTCACCCCTCCACTTT. Translating it yields CSANSARNSPLHF.

CDR3 amino acids: CASSSHAYEQYF. The CDR3, as DNA: TGTGCCAGCAGCTCCCATGCCTACGAGCAGTACTTC. The chain has TRBV3-1 and TRBJ2-7; D remains ambiguous. Germline V gene lookup returns CDR1 LGHDT and CDR2 YNNKEL (reference sequence). The CDR3 totals 12 residues. V gave up 5 bases and J gave up 2 bases, with 7 bases separating them.

The chain uses TRBV18 and TRBJ2-6; D remains unclear. Germline CDR1 reads KGHSH; CDR2 reads LQKENI. This CDR3 comprises 17 residues. V lost 2 bases, J lost 4 bases, and 15 bases lay in between. The chain's CDR3 is CASSPEGSLTGANVLTF. DNA for the CDR3: TGTGCCAGCTCACCAGAAGGAAGTCTTACAGGGGCCAACGTCCTGACTTTC.

This clonotype occurred many times. The V call is TRBV7-9, the J call TRBJ2-3, with unresolved D. CDR3 size: 11 residues. V lost 2 bases and J lost 3, with 0 bases in between. Per germline, CDR1 SEHNR and CDR2 FQNEAQ (reference sequence). CDR3: CASSLTDTQYF. In nucleotides, the CDR3 is TGTGCCAGCAGCTTAACAGATACGCAGTATTTT.

The chain uses TRBV7-9 and TRBJ1-1; possibly TRBD1 for D (5 bases). CDR3 length: 16 residues. V lost 4 bases and J 0 bases, leaving 15 bases between the germline ends. The V gene's germline CDR1 is SEHNR and CDR2 FQNEAQ (reference sequence). The chain's CDR3 is CASSSLEGTLNTEAFF. In DNA form, the CDR3 reads TGTGCCAGCAGCTCCCTGGAAGGGACCCTGAACACTGAAGCTTTCTTT.

The V gene is TRBV3-1, the J gene TRBJ1-1, with a tentative D call TRBD1 (6 bases). V lost 5 bases and J lost 1, with 17 bases in between. This CDR3 is built from 16 residues. Germline V gives CDR1 LGHDT, CDR2 YNNKEL (reference sequence). The CDR3 reads CASSEPNRTANTEAFF. The CDR3, as DNA: TGTGCCAGCAGCGAACCAAATAGGACAGCGAACACTGAAGCTTTCTTT.

This clonotype appeared a few times. J is TRBJ1-1 and V is TRBV12-3 or TRBV12-4; D is uncertain. The CDR3 has 11 residues. Deletions cut 1 base from V and 7 bases from J, with 4 bases between. The CDR3 spells CASSLVGEAFF. CDR3 DNA sequence: TGTGCCAGCAGTTTAGTAGGTGAAGCTTTCTTT.

The rearrangement joins TRBV6-6 to TRBJ1-1; D might be TRBD1 (5 bases). V lost 11 bases and J 0 bases, leaving 16 bases between the germline ends. Germline CDR1 and CDR2: MNHNY and SVGAGI (reference sequence). This CDR3 contains 14 residues. CDR3: CAVADGAMNTEAFF. The CDR3 DNA reads TGTGCCGTTGCGGACGGGGCTATGAACACTGAAGCTTTCTTT.

Worth noting for this clonotype: At one end the junction does not follow the germline gene, possibly because of a read error. The chain joins TRBV5-1 to TRBJ1-1; no reliable D call. The CDR3 is 13 amino acids. CDR1 is SGHRS, CDR2 YFSETQ, per germline. CDR3 sequence (DNA): TGCGCCAGCAGCTTGGCGAGGCAAGGTGAAGTTTTCTTT. Encoded protein: CASSLARQGEVFF.

This chain joins TRBV3-1 and TRBJ2-7; tentative D call: TRBD2 (5 bases). This CDR3 contains 13 residues. Germline-derived CDR1 and CDR2 are LGHDT and YNNKEL (reference sequence). V was pared by 3 bases and J by 0 bases, with 6 bases between. CDR3 sequence: CASSHRDSYEQYF. Written as DNA, the CDR3 is TGTGCCAGCAGCCATCGGGACTCCTACGAGCAGTACTTC.

This clonotype turned up a few times. The chain is built from TRBV10-3 and TRBJ2-3; 9 positions agree with TRBD2. Trimming at V came to 8 bases and at J to 0 bases, leaving 15 bases not matched to a gene. The germline CDR1 and CDR2 sequences are ENHRY and SYGVKD. This CDR3 has 18 residues. Here the CDR3 DNA reads TGTGCCATCGGAGGCGGGGGGGCGGAAACCACTAGCACAGATACGCAGTATTTT. It encodes CAIGGGGAETTSTDTQYF.

This clonotype was counted between two and nine times. V usage is TRBV2 and J usage is TRBJ1-1; 7 bases are shared with TRBD1. Germline CDR1 SNHLY, CDR2 FYNNEI. CDR3 size: 13 residues. V lost 6 bases to trimming and J lost 4 bases; unmatched junction nucleotides: 5. Here the CDR3 DNA reads TGTGCCAGCAGGGAGACAGGGAGCACTGAAGCTTTCTTT. Protein sequence: CASRETGSTEAFF.

This clonotype was seen a handful of times. The chain couples TRBV7-8 to TRBJ2-3, with D possibly matching TRBD2 (6 bases). The V end lost 5 bases, the J end lost 5 bases, and 14 bases lay between the germline ends. The germline gives CDR1 SGHVS, CDR2 FQNEAQ. The CDR3 is made up of 14 amino acids. CDR3 sequence: CASSPYSGGDTQYF. CDR3 DNA: TGTGCCAGCAGCCCCTATAGCGGTGGAGATACGCAGTATTTT. Supplemented by reference TRBV7-8 and TRBJ2-3, the full variable domain reads GAGVSQSPRYKVAKRGQDVALRCDPISGHVSLFWYQQALGQGPEFLTYFQNEAQLDKSGLPSDRFFAERPEGSVSTLKIQRTQQEDSAVYLCASSPYSGGDTQYFGPGTRLTVL.

This clonotype occurred a few times. This rearrangement joins TRBV4-1 to TRBJ2-1, with D possibly called TRBD1 or TRBD2 (5 bases each). Germline values: CDR1 MGHRA, CDR2 YSYEKL. V was clipped by 4 bases and J by 7 bases, with 23 bases between them. The CDR3 extends over 17 amino acids. CDR3 in amino acids: CASSPRQVGRGLNEQFF. For the CDR3, the DNA is TGCGCCAGCAGCCCCAGGCAAGTGGGACGGGGTTTGAATGAGCAGTTCTTC.

In its sample, this clonotype was seen a few times. Because the CDR3's place on the DNA is in doubt, the DNA is left out and the CDR3 is given as listed by TCRdb. The chain is built from TRBV19 and TRBJ2-5; the D segment call TRBD1 is taken from the table without a DNA check. The CDR3 totals 13 residues, both ends included. Germline-derived CDR1 and CDR2 are LNHDA and SQIVND (reference sequence). The CDR3 sequence is CASTSGVRETQYF.

The V call is TRBV13, the J call TRBJ1-1, with D unclear. CDR3 length: 13 residues. Germline V lookup: CDR1 PRHDT, CDR2 FYEKMQ (reference sequence). V was shortened by 3 bases and J by 1 base, with 6 bases between the two germline ends. The CDR3 coding sequence is TGTGCCAGCAGCTTTAACTCGAACACTGAAGCTTTCTTT. As protein: CASSFNSNTEAFF.

The V gene is TRBV9, the J gene TRBJ2-3; no clear D. The CDR3 is 14 amino acids. V was pared by 0 bases and J by 3 bases, with 8 bases between. The germline V gene encodes CDR1 SGDLS and CDR2 YYNGEE. CDR3 sequence (DNA): TGTGCCAGCAGCGTAGCTAAGGCGACAGATACGCAGTATTTT. This gives the protein CASSVAKATDTQYF.